This T cell receptor (beta chain) was retrieved from a study of cytomegalovirus exposure and HLA in healthy donors. About this clone itself: The target antigen is unknown.

Primers included in the PCR were 60 Vbeta and 13 Jbeta primers. Sequenced by immunoSEQ multiplex PCR; TCRdb stores in-frame clones only, minus some. Here the sample spans roughly 120,000 clones, roughly 69% being singletons. The V and J ends lost 3 bases and 4 bases, in that order; junction bases with no gene match: 7. The CDR3 covers 16 residues. Germline assignment: CDR1 MGHRA and CDR2 YSYEKL. Study observations and caveats: In a later analysis, DRB1 alleles had the most associated TCRs; HLA-C alleles the fewest.

Input material: PBMCs. This sequence joins TRBV4-1 and TRBJ2-2; TRBD1 aligns across 8 bases. This receptor was taken from a woman between 35 and 50 years old in good health and CMV-seropositive. CDR3 coding DNA: TGCGCCAGCAGCCAGCCTCAGGGGGCGGTCACCGGGGAGCTGTTTTTT. It is translated as CASSQPQGAVTGELFF.